The T cell receptor (beta chain) described here comes from a study of cytomegalovirus exposure and HLA in healthy donors. General study findings and limits: More clonal expansion characterized HLA-associated TCR beta chains than equally common others in a later analysis.

The PCR contained 60 Vbeta and 13 Jbeta primers. This table comes from immunoSEQ multiplex PCR, and its TCRdb copy is limited to in-frame clones, with some not included. This sample has about 140,000 clones; almost 85% occur once, and the top ten carry roughly 1.9%. V shed 3 bases and J 0 bases; nucleotides not matched to a gene: 7. The CDR3 is 17 residues long. Germline V gene sequence: CDR1 MDHEN, CDR2 SYDVKM. Points on this clone: Its antigen is still unknown.

The specimen sequenced was PBMCs. The V and J genes are TRBV28 and TRBJ2-2; 7 bases match TRBD2. The TCR comes from a woman between 40 and 50 years old in good health and CMV-seronegative. The CDR3, as DNA: TGTGCCAGCAGTTTGCACAAGCGGGGCGCGAACACCGGGGAGCTGTTTTTT. It encodes CASSLHKRGANTGELFF.